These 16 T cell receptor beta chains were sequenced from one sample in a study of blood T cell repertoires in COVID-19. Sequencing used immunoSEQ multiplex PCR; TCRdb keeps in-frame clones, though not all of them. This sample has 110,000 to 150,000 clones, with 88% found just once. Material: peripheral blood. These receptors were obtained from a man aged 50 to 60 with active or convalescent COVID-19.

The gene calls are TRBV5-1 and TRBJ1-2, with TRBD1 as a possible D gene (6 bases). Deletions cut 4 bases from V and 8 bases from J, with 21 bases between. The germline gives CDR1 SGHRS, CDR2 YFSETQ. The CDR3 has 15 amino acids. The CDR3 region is CASSGGAGIRGGYTF. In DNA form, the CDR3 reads TGCGCCAGCAGCGGGGGGGCAGGAATAAGAGGCGGCTACACCTTC.

The CDR3 nucleotides are TGTGCCAGTAAGAGGACAGGGTGGAGCAATCAGCCCCAGCATTTT. Protein sequence: CASKRTGWSNQPQHF. The chain has TRBV19 and TRBJ1-5, with 8 bases identical to TRBD1. Germline V CDR1 and CDR2: LNHDA, SQIVND (reference sequence). Trimming removed 7 bases from V and 1 base from J; junction bases left unmatched: 6. The CDR3 runs to 15 residues.

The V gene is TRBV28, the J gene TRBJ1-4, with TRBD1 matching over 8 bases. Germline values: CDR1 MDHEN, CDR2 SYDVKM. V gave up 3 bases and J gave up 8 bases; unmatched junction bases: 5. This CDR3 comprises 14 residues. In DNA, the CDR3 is TGTGCCAGCAGTTTCCAGGGGGCGGGAGAAAAACTGTTTTTT. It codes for CASSFQGAGEKLFF.

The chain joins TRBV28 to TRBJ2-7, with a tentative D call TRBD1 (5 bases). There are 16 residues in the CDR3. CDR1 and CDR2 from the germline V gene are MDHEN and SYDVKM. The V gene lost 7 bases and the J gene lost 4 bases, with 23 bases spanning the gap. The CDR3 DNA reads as TGTGCCAGCACCGATTATAGGGGCGTCAGGAGATACGAGCAGTACTTC. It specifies CASTDYRGVRRYEQYF.

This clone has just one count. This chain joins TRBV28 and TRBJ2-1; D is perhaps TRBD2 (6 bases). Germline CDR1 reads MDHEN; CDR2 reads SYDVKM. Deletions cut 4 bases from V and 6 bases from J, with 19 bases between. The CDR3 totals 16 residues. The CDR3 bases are TGTGCCAGCAGTTCCCTTTTAGTTGGGAGGTTCAATGAGCAGTTCTTC. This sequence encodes CASSSLLVGRFNEQFF.

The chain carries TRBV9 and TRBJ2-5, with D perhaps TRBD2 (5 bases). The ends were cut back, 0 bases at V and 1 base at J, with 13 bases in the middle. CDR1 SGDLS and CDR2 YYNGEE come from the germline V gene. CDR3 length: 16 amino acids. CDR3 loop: CASSVGGEGSQETQYF. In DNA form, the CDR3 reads TGTGCCAGCAGCGTAGGCGGAGAGGGCTCCCAAGAGACCCAGTACTTC.

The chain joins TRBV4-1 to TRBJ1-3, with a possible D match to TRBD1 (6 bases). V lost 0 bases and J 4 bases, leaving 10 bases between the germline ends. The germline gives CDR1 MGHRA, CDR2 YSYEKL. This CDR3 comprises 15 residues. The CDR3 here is CASSQEGTPGNTIYF. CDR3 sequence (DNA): TGCGCCAGCAGCCAAGAAGGGACACCGGGAAACACCATATATTTT.

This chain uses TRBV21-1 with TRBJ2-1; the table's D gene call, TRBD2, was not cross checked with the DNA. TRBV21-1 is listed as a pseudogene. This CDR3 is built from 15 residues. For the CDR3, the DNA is TGTGCCAGCAGCATCCGGACTAGCGACTACAATGAGCAGTTCTTC. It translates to CASSIRTSDYNEQFF.

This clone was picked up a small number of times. Here the CDR3 DNA reads TGTGCCGCCAGGGGGCAGTCCTACGAGCAGTACTTC. Encoded protein: CAARGQSYEQYF. The chain couples TRBV30 to TRBJ2-7; 8 nucleotides agree with TRBD1. The CDR3 is made up of 12 amino acids. Germline V lookup: CDR1 GTSNPN, CDR2 SVGIG (reference sequence). V trimming: 8 bases; J trimming: 1 base; junction bases outside the gene matches: 4.

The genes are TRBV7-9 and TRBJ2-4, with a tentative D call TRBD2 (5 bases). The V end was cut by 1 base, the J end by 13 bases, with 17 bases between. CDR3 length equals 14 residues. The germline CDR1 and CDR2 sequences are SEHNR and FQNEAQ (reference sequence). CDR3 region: CASSLVSAGNEQYF. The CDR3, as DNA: TGTGCCAGCAGCTTAGTGTCGGCGGGCAACGAACAGTACTTC.

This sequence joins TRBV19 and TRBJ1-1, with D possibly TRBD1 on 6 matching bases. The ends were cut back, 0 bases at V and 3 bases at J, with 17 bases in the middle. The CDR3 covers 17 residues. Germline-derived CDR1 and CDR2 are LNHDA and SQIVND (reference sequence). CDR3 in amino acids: CASSIDPPGHGYTEAFF. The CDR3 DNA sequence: TGTGCCAGTAGTATAGACCCTCCGGGACATGGGTACACTGAAGCTTTCTTT.

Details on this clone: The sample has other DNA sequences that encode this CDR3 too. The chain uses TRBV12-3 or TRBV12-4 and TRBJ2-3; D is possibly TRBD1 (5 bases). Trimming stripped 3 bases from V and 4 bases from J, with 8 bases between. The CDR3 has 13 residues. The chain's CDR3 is CASSFKGADTQYF. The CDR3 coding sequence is TGTGCCAGCAGTTTCAAAGGGGCAGATACGCAGTATTTT.

CDR3 region: CASSLPPHGGLMSREQYF. CDR3 DNA: TGTGCCAGCAGCCTCCCTCCGCACGGGGGGCTAATGTCTAGGGAGCAGTACTTC. This chain links TRBV14 with TRBJ2-7, with D possibly TRBD2 on 7 matching bases. The V gene's germline CDR1 is SGHDN and CDR2 FVKESK. V lost 4 bases and J 7 bases, leaving 29 bases between the germline ends. CDR3 length equals 18 residues.

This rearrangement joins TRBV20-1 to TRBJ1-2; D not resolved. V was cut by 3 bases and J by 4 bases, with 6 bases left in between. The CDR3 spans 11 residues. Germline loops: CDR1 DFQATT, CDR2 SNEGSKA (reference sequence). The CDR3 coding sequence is TGCAGTGCTAGGGCCGTCTATGGCTACACCTTC. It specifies CSARAVYGYTF.

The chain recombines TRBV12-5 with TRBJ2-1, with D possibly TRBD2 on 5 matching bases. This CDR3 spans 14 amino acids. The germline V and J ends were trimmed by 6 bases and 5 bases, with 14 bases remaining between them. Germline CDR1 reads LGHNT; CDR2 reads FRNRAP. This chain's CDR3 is CASGTGSTNNEQFF. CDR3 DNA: TGTGCTAGTGGGACGGGGAGTACTAACAATGAGCAGTTCTTC.

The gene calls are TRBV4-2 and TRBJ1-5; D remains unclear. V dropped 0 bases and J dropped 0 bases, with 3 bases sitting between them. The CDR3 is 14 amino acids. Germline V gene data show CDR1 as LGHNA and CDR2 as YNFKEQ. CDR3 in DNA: TGTGCCAGCAGCCAAGACTATAGCAATCAGCCCCAGCATTTT. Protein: CASSQDYSNQPQHF.